The 27 T cell receptor beta chains listed next were all sequenced from one sample in a study of long-term antiretroviral therapy in people with HIV. The assay used was immunoSEQ (version v3.0), run at survey level. Only in-frame clones appear in the TCRdb table, and some are missing; sequencing was by immunoSEQ multiplex PCR. The sample has around 21,000 clones; around 87% are singletons. This material consisted of unsorted PBMCs, taken 0.2 years before starting antiretroviral therapy. Every receptor here comes from a man aged 18 to 35 with HIV.

V usage is TRBV4-3 and J usage is TRBJ1-2; tentatively, D is TRBD1 (6 bases). With 0 bases removed from V and 2 bases from J, the gap between germline ends came to 10 bases. The CDR3 is made up of 15 amino acids. CDR1 and CDR2 (germline): LGHNA, YSLEER. The CDR3 sequence: CASSQEGGTNYGYTF. As DNA, the CDR3 is TGCGCCAGCAGCCAAGAAGGAGGGACAAACTATGGCTACACCTTC.

This chain joins TRBV30 and TRBJ1-5; no clear D. Germline values: CDR1 GTSNPN, CDR2 SVGIG (reference sequence). This CDR3 region has 12 residues. With 5 bases removed from V and 11 bases from J, the gap between germline ends came to 16 bases. Written as DNA, the CDR3 is TGTGCCTGGGCCAACCGCGGGAAATCCCAGCATTTT. This translates into CAWANRGKSQHF.

The chain joins TRBV19 to TRBJ1-5, with D tentatively TRBD1 (6 bases). This CDR3 contains 12 residues. Trimming took 10 bases from V and 5 from J, leaving 12 bases between them. The germline CDR1 and CDR2 sequences are LNHDA and SQIVND (reference sequence). The CDR3 bases are TGTGCCACCTCATACAGGGATCAGCCCCAGCATTTT. It translates to CATSYRDQPQHF.

The chain carries TRBV5-1 and TRBJ2-3; D is perhaps TRBD2 (5 bases). Germline assignment: CDR1 SGHRS and CDR2 YFSETQ. The CDR3 contains 14 residues. Trimming took off 0 bases at V and 8 bases at J, with 13 bases between the two ends. In DNA, the CDR3 is TGCGCCAGCAGCTTGGAGGCTAGCCCCGTTACGCAGTATTTT. Protein sequence: CASSLEASPVTQYF.

The gene calls are TRBV21-1 and TRBJ1-2; TRBD1 is the table's D call, not checked against the DNA. TRBV21-1 represents a pseudogene. The CDR3 is 14 residues long. In DNA form, the CDR3 reads TGTGCCAGCAGCCCCCGGACAGGGAACTATGGCTACACCTTC. Its translation: CASSPRTGNYGYTF.

The rearrangement links TRBV5-1 to TRBJ2-3; D may be TRBD1 (6 bases). Germline V CDR1 and CDR2: SGHRS, YFSETQ. V was pared by 2 bases and J by 5 bases, with 12 bases between. There are 14 residues in the CDR3. The CDR3 protein is CASSLGGYEDTQYF. CDR3 nucleotide sequence: TGCGCCAGCAGCTTAGGGGGTTACGAAGATACGCAGTATTTT.

The chain couples TRBV6-5 to TRBJ1-1, with no clear D. CDR3 length equals 14 residues. Trimming shortened V by 2 bases and J by 2 bases, and 9 bases separated the two germline ends. CDR1 and CDR2 from the germline V gene are MNHEY and SVGAGI. This CDR3 is CASSYVLENTEAFF. In DNA form, the CDR3 reads TGTGCCAGCAGTTACGTGTTAGAAAACACTGAAGCTTTCTTT.

In nucleotides, the CDR3 is TGTGCCAGCAGCTATCAGGGATTGACCCAGCATTTT. It yields the protein CASSYQGLTQHF. The chain joins TRBV5-8 to TRBJ1-5; D is perhaps TRBD1 (5 bases). Germline loops: CDR1 SGHTS, CDR2 YDEGEE. The V end was cut by 3 bases, the J end by 11 bases, with 12 bases between. The CDR3 covers 12 residues.

V is TRBV4-1 and J is TRBJ2-3, with TRBD2 matching 10 bases. The CDR3 loop spans 16 amino acids. J gave up 6 bases and V 4 bases, and 10 bases lay outside the gene matches. Per the germline V gene, CDR1 is MGHRA and CDR2 is YSYEKL. In DNA form, the CDR3 reads TGCGCCAGCAGCCGCGACCCTAGCGGGAGTCGGGATACGCAGTATTTT. Translating gives CASSRDPSGSRDTQYF.

This chain connects TRBV7-9 to TRBJ2-1; D is ambiguous. The V and J ends lost 5 bases and 4 bases respectively, with 9 bases between them. The length of the CDR3 is 13 residues. Germline lookup yields CDR1 SEHNR and CDR2 FQNEAQ (reference sequence). The CDR3 is CASSPEAYNEQFF. CDR3 nucleotide sequence: TGTGCCAGCAGCCCAGAAGCTTACAATGAGCAGTTCTTC.

This clone was detected only once. The chain combines TRBV7-6 with TRBJ1-5; D unresolved. This CDR3 has 12 amino acids. The germline gives CDR1 SGHVS, CDR2 FNYEAQ. V lost 2 bases and J lost 7, with 6 bases in between. The DNA for the CDR3 is TGTGCCAGCAGCTTAATCGGGCAGCCCCAGCATTTT. Translated: CASSLIGQPQHF.

The chain is built from TRBV28 and TRBJ2-1; 10 positions match TRBD2. The junction had 14 bases not matched to a gene; V was cut back by 3 bases and J by 12 bases. CDR3 length: 16 amino acids. Germline V CDR1 and CDR2: MDHEN, SYDVKM. The CDR3: CASSFWGSSGGRRQFF. In DNA form, the CDR3 reads TGTGCCAGCAGTTTCTGGGGGTCTAGCGGGGGAAGGAGGCAGTTCTTC.

The table lists this clone with a few counts. The chain links TRBV11-1 to TRBJ2-2, with D unresolved. Trimming cost V 5 bases and J 4 bases, with 11 bases left between them. Germline CDR1 and CDR2: SGHAT and FQDESV (reference sequence). This CDR3 comprises 14 residues. This CDR3 reads CASSGFVPTGELFF. As DNA, the CDR3 is TGTGCCAGCAGCGGTTTTGTACCCACCGGGGAGCTGTTTTTT. The variable domain in full, with the rest retrieved from reference TRBV11-1 and TRBJ2-2, is EAEVAQSPRYKITEKSQAVAFWCDPISGHATLYWYRQILGQGPELLVQFQDESVVDDSQLPKDRFSAERLKGVDSTLKIQPAELGDSAMYLCASSGFVPTGELFFGEGSRLTVL.

The chain links TRBV4-3 to TRBJ2-1, with 11 positions matching TRBD2. This CDR3 has 19 residues. V shed 0 bases, J shed 4 bases, and the junction held 11 bases outside the gene matches. Looked up from germline, CDR1 is LGHNA and CDR2 is YSLEER. The CDR3 loop reads CASSQDALTGTSGYNEQFF. Written as DNA, the CDR3 is TGCGCCAGCAGCCAAGATGCCTTAACCGGGACTAGCGGATACAATGAGCAGTTCTTC.

The chain is built from TRBV5-6 and TRBJ1-5; unclear D gene. The germline gives CDR1 SGHDT, CDR2 YYEEEE. This CDR3 has 14 amino acids. V was trimmed by 7 bases and J by 4 bases, leaving 15 bases between them. CDR3 bases: TGTGCCAGCTGTGGGCACCTCGTAAATCAGCCCCAGCATTTT. Protein product: CASCGHLVNQPQHF.

The V gene is TRBV7-5, the J gene TRBJ1-1. TRBV7-5 is tagged as a pseudogene. This CDR3 has 12 amino acids. The CDR3 loop is CAAKRRGTEAFF. The CDR3 coding sequence is TGTGCCGCTAAGAGGAGGGGGACTGAAGCTTTCTTT.

This chain joins TRBV2 and TRBJ1-3; no definite D call. V lost 8 bases and J lost 3, with 14 bases in between. This CDR3 comprises 14 residues. Germline CDR1 is SNHLY and CDR2 is FYNNEI. The CDR3 here is CASRGWQVGNTIYF. For the CDR3, the DNA is TGTGCCAGCCGGGGATGGCAAGTTGGAAACACCATATATTTT.

This chain connects TRBV9 to TRBJ2-1; 7 nucleotides line up with TRBD2. Germline V lookup: CDR1 SGDLS, CDR2 YYNGEE. The CDR3 consists of 14 residues. Unmatched junction bases numbered 8, after V lost 4 bases and J lost 7 bases. CDR3: CASSRSFSGNEQFF. In DNA, the CDR3 is TGTGCCAGCAGCCGTTCGTTTAGCGGGAATGAGCAGTTCTTC.

The chain links TRBV6-6 to TRBJ1-5; tentatively, D is TRBD1 (5 bases). This CDR3 comprises 15 residues. V was clipped by 6 bases and J by 3 bases, with 15 bases between them. CDR1 is MNHNY and CDR2 is SVGAGI in the germline V gene (reference sequence). CDR3 sequence: CASRATTGLNQPQHF. CDR3 DNA: TGTGCCAGCAGGGCAACCACAGGACTCAATCAGCCCCAGCATTTT.

The CDR3 DNA reads TGTGCCTGGAGTGTAAGCCGAGCGAGCACAGATACGCAGTATTTT. It is translated as CAWSVSRASTDTQYF. This chain uses TRBV30 with TRBJ2-3; no definite D call. The CDR3 totals 15 residues. V was pared by 0 bases and J by 0 bases, with 10 bases between. Germline CDR1 is GTSNPN and CDR2 is SVGIG (reference sequence).

The chain links TRBV7-9 to TRBJ1-2, with 7 bases aligning to TRBD1. The V gene end was trimmed by 3 bases and the J gene end by 10 bases; junction bases not matched to a gene: 5. This CDR3 region has 12 residues. Germline CDR1 reads SEHNR; CDR2 reads FQNEAQ (reference sequence). The CDR3 here is CASSFYTGDYTF. CDR3 nucleotide sequence: TGTGCCAGCAGCTTTTACACAGGGGACTACACCTTC.

The rearrangement links TRBV4-1 to TRBJ2-2; D not resolved. In germline, CDR1 is MGHRA, CDR2 YSYEKL. Trimming removed 4 bases from V and 0 bases from J, with 15 bases in between. The CDR3 contains 17 residues. DNA of the CDR3: TGCGCCAGCAGCCCCCGGATGGAAGGAGCGAACACCGGGGAGCTGTTTTTT. It yields the protein CASSPRMEGANTGELFF.

V usage is TRBV27 and J usage is TRBJ1-1, with 7 bases fitting TRBD1. Germline values: CDR1 MNHEY, CDR2 SMNVEV (reference sequence). The CDR3 consists of 14 residues. V lost 6 bases and J lost 1; bases outside the gene matches: 5. The CDR3 spells CASRRQGWNTEAFF. DNA for the CDR3: TGTGCCAGCAGACGACAGGGTTGGAACACTGAAGCTTTCTTT.

The CDR3 nucleotides read TGTGCCAGCAGCCCGAACCCGATGAACACTGAAGCTTTCTTT. Protein product: CASSPNPMNTEAFF. V and J are TRBV9 and TRBJ1-1; D not certain. The CDR3 extends over 14 amino acids. Germline lookup yields CDR1 SGDLS and CDR2 YYNGEE. Trimming stripped 4 bases from V and 0 bases from J, with 10 bases between.

This rearrangement joins TRBV27 to TRBJ2-7, with D perhaps matching TRBD1 or TRBD2 (5 bases each). Trimming stripped 6 bases from V and 5 bases from J, with 32 bases between. Germline V CDR1 and CDR2: MNHEY, SMNVEV (reference sequence). The CDR3 extends over 19 amino acids. CDR3 sequence: CASRQKGTFAVSPSDEQYF. The CDR3 DNA is TGTGCCAGCAGGCAAAAAGGGACGTTTGCCGTTTCTCCTTCTGACGAGCAGTACTTC.

V gene TRBV7-8 combines with J gene TRBJ2-1; TRBD2 agrees at 14 bases. The V segment lost 6 bases and the J segment 9 bases; nucleotides outside the gene matches: 10. In germline, CDR1 is SGHVS, CDR2 FQNEAQ. This CDR3 contains 16 residues. The DNA of the CDR3 is TGTGCCAGCAGACAAAGTGGGACTAGCGGGGGCGTTGAGCAGTTCTTC. Its translation is CASRQSGTSGGVEQFF.

The rearrangement uses TRBV4-1 and TRBJ2-2; D remains ambiguous. Germline V lookup: CDR1 MGHRA, CDR2 YSYEKL. The CDR3 runs to 14 residues. The V gene lost 0 bases and the J gene lost 6 bases, with 8 bases spanning the gap. The CDR3 sequence is CASSQDPLAGELFF. CDR3 coding DNA: TGCGCCAGCAGCCAAGACCCCTTAGCCGGGGAGCTGTTTTTT.